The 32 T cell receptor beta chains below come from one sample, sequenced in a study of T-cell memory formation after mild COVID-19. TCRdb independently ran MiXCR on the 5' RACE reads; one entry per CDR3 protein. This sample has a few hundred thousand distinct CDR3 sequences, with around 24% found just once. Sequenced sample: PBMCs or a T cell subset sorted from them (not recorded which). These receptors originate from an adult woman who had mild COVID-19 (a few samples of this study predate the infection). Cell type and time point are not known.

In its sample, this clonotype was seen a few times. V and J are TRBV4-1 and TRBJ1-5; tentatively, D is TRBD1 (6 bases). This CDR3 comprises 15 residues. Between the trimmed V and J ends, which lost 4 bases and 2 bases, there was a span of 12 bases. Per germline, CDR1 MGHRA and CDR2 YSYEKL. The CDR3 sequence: CASSPVQGRNQPQHF. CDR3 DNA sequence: TGCGCCAGCAGCCCGGTACAGGGACGCAATCAGCCCCAGCATTTT.

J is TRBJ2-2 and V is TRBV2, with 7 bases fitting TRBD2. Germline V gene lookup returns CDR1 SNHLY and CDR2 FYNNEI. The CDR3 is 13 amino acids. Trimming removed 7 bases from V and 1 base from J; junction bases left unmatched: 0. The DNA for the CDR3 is TGTGCCAGCAAGCGGGGGAACACCGGGGAGCTGTTTTTT. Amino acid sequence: CASKRGNTGELFF. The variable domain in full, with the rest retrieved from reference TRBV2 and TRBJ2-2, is EPEVTQTPSHQVTQMGQEVILRCVPISNHLYFYWYRQILGQKVEFLVSFYNNEISEKSEIFDDQFSVERPDGSNFTLKIRSTKLEDSAMYFCASKRGNTGELFFGEGSRLTVL.

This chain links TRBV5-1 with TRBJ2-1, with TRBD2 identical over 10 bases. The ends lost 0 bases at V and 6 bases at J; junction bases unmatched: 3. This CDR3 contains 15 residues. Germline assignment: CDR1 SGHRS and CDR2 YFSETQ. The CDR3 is CASSLGSGRSNEQFF. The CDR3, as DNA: TGCGCCAGCAGCTTGGGTAGCGGGAGGTCCAATGAGCAGTTCTTC.

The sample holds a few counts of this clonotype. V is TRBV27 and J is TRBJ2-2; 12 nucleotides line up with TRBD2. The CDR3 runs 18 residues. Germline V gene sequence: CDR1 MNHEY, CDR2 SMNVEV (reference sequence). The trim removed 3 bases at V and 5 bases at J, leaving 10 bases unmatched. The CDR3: CASSFSPLAGGWTGELFF. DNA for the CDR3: TGTGCCAGCAGTTTCAGTCCACTAGCGGGAGGATGGACCGGGGAGCTGTTTTTT.

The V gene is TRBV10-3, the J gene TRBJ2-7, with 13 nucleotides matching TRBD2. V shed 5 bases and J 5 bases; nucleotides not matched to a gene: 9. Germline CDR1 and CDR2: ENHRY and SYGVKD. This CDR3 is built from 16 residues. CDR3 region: CAISRSPGLAGHEQYF. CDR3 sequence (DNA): TGTGCCATCAGTCGGTCCCCGGGACTAGCGGGACACGAGCAGTACTTC.

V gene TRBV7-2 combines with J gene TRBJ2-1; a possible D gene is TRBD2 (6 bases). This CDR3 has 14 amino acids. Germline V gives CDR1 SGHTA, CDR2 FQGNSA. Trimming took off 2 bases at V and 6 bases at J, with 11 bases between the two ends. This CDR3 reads CASSLLMRGNEQFF. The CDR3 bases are TGTGCCAGCAGCTTATTGATGCGGGGCAATGAGCAGTTCTTC. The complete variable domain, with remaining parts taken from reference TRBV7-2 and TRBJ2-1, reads GAGVSQSPSNKVTEKGKDVELRCDPISGHTALYWYRQSLGQGLEFLIYFQGNSAPDKSGLPSDRFSAERTGGSVSTLTIQRTQQEDSAVYLCASSLLMRGNEQFFGPGTRLTVL.

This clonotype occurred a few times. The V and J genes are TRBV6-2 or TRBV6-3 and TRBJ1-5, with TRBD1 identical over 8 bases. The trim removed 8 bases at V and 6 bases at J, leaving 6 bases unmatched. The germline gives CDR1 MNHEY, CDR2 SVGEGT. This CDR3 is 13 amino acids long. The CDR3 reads CASGQGGTQPQHF. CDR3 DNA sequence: TGTGCCAGCGGACAGGGTGGCACTCAGCCCCAGCATTTT.

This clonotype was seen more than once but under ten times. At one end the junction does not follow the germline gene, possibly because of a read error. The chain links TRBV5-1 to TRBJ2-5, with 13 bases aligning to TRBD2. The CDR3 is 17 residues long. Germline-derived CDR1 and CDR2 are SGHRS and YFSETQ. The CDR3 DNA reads TGCGCCAGCAGATTGGAAACTAGCGGGGGGGCCGGAGAGACCCAGTACTTC. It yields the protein CASRLETSGGAGETQYF.

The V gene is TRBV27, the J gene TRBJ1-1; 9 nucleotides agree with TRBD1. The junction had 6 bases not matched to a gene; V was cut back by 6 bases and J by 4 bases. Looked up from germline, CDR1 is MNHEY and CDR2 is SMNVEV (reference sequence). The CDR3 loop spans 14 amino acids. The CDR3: CASRPGQGGTEAFF. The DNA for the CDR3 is TGTGCCAGCAGGCCGGGACAGGGAGGCACTGAAGCTTTCTTT.

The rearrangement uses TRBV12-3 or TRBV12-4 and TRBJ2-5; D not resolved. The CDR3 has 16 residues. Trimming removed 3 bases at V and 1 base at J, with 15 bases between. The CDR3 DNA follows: TGTGCCAGCAGTTTGCGGACGGGCAGACGCCAAGAGACCCAGTACTTC. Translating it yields CASSLRTGRRQETQYF.

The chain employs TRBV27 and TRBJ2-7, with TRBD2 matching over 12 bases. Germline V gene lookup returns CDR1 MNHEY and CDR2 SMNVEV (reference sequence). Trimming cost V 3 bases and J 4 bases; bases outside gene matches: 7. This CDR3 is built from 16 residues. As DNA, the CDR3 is TGTGCCAGCAGTTTCGTAGGGACTAGCGGGTTTTACGAGCAGTACTTC. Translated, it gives CASSFVGTSGFYEQYF.

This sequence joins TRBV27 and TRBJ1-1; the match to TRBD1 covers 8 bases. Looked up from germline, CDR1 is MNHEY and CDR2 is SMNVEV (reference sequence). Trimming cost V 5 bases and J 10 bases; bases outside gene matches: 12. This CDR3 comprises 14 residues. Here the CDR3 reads CASSEGDRTRGAFF. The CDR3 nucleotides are TGTGCCAGCAGTGAGGGGGACAGGACTAGAGGAGCTTTCTTT.

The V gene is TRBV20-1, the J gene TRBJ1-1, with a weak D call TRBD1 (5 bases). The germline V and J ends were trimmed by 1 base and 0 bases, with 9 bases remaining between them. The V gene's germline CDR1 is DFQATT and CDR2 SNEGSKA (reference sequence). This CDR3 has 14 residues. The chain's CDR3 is CSARVGGMNTEAFF. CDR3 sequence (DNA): TGCAGTGCTAGAGTGGGGGGTATGAACACTGAAGCTTTCTTT.

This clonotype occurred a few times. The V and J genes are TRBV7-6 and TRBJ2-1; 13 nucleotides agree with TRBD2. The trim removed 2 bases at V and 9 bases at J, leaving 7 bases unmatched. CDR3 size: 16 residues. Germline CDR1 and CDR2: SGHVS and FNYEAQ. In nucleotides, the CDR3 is TGTGCCAGCAGCTTACTAGGGACTAGCGGGACAGCTGAGCAGTTCTTC. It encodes CASSLLGTSGTAEQFF. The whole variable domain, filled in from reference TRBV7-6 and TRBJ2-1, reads GAGVSQSPRYKVTKRGQDVALRCDPISGHVSLYWYRQALGQGPEFLTYFNYEAQQDKSGLPNDRFSAERPEGSISTLTIQRTEQRDSAMYRCASSLLGTSGTAEQFFGPGTRLTVL.

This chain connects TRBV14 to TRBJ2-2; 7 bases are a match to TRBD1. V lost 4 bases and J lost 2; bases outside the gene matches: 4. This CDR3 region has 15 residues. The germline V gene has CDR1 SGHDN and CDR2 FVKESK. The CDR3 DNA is TGTGCCAGCAGCCCTGGGACAGTAAACACCGGGGAGCTGTTTTTT. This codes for CASSPGTVNTGELFF.

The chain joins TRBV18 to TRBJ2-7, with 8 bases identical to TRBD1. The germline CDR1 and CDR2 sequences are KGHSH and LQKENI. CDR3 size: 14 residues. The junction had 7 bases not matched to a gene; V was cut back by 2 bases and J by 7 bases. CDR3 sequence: CASSPGQGMREQYF. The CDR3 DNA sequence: TGTGCCAGCTCACCAGGACAGGGTATGAGGGAGCAGTACTTC.

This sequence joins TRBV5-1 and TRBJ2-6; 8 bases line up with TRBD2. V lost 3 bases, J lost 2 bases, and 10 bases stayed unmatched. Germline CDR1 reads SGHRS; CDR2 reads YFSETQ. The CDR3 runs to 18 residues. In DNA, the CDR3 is TGCGCCAGCAGCTCCATAGGTCGCGGGGGGCCTGGGGCCAACGTCCTGACTTTC. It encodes CASSSIGRGGPGANVLTF.

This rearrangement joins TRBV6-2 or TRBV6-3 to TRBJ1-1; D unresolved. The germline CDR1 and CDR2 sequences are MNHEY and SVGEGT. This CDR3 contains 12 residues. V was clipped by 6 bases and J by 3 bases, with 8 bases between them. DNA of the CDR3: TGTGCCAGCAGGTTCCCTTACACTGAAGCTTTCTTT. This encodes CASRFPYTEAFF.

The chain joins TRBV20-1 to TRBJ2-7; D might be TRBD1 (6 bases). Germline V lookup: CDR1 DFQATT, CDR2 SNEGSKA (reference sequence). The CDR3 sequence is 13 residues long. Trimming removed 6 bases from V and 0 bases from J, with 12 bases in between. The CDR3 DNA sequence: TGCAGTGCCTTCCGGGACAACTCCTACGAGCAGTACTTC. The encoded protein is CSAFRDNSYEQYF.

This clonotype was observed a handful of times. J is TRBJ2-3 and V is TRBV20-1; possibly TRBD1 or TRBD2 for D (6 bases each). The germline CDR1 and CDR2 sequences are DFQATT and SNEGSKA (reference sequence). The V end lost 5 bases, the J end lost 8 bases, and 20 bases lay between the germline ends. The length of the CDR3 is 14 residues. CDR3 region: CSAPLSGGRATQYF. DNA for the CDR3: TGCAGTGCTCCCCTCTCCGGGGGCCGGGCTACGCAGTATTTT.

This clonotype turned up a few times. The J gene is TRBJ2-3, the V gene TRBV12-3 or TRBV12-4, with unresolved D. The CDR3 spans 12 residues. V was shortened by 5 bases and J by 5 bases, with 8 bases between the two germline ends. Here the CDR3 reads CASSILRDTQYF. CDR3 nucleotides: TGTGCCAGCAGTATTCTCCGAGATACGCAGTATTTT.

The CDR3 sequence is CASSQDGAGGRHNEQFF. CDR3 nucleotides: TGTGCCAGCAGCCAAGATGGAGCGGGGGGACGACACAATGAGCAGTTCTTC. The chain employs TRBV4-2 and TRBJ2-1; TRBD2 aligns across 9 bases. After removal of 0 bases from V and 5 bases from J, the junction contained 8 bases not matched to a gene. From germline, CDR1 is LGHNA and CDR2 YNFKEQ. There are 17 residues in the CDR3.

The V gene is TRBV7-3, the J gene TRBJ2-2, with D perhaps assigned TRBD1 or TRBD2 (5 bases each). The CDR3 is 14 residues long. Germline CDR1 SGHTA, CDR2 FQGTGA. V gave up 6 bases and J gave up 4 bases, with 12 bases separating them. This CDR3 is CASRRDGSTGELFF. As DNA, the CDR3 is TGTGCCAGCAGAAGGGACGGATCCACCGGGGAGCTGTTTTTT.

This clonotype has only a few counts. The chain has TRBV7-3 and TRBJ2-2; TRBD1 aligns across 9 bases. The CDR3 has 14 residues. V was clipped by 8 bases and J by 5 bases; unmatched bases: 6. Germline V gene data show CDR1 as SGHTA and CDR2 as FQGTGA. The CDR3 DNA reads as TGTGCCAGCCGCAGGGACAGGGCGACCGGGGAGCTGTTTTTT. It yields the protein CASRRDRATGELFF.

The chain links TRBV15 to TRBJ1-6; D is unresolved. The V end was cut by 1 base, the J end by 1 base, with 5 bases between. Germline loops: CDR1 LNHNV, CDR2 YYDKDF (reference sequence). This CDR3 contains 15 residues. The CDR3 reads CATSRGVSYNSPLHF. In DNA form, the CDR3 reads TGTGCCACCAGCAGAGGAGTATCCTATAATTCACCCCTCCACTTT. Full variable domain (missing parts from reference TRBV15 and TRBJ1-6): DAMVIQNPRYQVTQFGKPVTLSCSQTLNHNVMYWYQQKSSQAPKLLFHYYDKDFNNEADTPDNFQSRRPNTSFCFLDIRSPGLGDTAMYLCATSRGVSYNSPLHFGNGTRLTVT.

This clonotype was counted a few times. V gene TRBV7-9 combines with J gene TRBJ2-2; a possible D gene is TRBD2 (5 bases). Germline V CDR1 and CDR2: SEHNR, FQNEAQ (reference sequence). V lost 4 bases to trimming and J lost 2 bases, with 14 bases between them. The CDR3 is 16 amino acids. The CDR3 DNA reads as TGTGCCAGCAGCTCCCCTGGGAGTGGAAACACCGGGGAGCTGTTTTTT. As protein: CASSSPGSGNTGELFF.

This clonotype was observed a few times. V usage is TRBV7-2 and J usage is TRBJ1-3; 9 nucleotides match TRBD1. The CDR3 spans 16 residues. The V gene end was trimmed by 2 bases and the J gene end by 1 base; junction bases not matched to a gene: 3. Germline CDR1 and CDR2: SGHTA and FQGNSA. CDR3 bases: TGTGCCAGCAGCTTAAGGGGACAGGGATCTGGAAACACCATATATTTT. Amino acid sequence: CASSLRGQGSGNTIYF.

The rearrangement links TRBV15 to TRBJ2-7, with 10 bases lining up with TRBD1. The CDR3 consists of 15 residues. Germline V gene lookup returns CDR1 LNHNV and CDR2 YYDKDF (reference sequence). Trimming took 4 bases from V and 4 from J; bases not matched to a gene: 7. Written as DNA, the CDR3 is TGTGCCACCAGCATCAGTAAGGGACAGGGGTACGAGCAGTACTTC. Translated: CATSISKGQGYEQYF.

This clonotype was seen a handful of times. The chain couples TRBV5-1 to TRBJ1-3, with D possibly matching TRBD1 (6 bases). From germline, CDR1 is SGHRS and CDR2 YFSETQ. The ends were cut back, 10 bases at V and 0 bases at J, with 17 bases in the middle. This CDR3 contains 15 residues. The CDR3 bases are TGCGCCTCCGGAGTGGACAGCAGCTCTGGAAACACCATATATTTT. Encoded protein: CASGVDSSSGNTIYF.

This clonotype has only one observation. The CDR3 region is CASSPSLVSEQFF. The DNA of the CDR3 is TGTGCCAGCAGCCCCTCACTAGTTTCCGAGCAGTTCTTC. This rearrangement joins TRBV7-2 to TRBJ2-1, with D perhaps matching TRBD2 (5 bases). Trimming cost V 5 bases and J 10 bases, with 15 bases left between them. The CDR3 runs to 13 residues. Germline V gene data show CDR1 as SGHTA and CDR2 as FQGNSA.

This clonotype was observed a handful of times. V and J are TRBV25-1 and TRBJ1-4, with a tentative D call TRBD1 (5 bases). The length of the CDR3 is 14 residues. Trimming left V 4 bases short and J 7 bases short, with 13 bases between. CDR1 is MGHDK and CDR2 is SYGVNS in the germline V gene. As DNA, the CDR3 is TGTGCCAGCAGTGCACAGATCCAGGGTGAAAAACTGTTTTTT. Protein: CASSAQIQGEKLFF.

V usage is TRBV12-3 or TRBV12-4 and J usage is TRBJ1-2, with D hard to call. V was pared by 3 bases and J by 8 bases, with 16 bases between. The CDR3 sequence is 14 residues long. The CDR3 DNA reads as TGTGCCAGCAGTTTGGGTCTAGGGAAGGGAGGCTACACCTTC. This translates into CASSLGLGKGGYTF.